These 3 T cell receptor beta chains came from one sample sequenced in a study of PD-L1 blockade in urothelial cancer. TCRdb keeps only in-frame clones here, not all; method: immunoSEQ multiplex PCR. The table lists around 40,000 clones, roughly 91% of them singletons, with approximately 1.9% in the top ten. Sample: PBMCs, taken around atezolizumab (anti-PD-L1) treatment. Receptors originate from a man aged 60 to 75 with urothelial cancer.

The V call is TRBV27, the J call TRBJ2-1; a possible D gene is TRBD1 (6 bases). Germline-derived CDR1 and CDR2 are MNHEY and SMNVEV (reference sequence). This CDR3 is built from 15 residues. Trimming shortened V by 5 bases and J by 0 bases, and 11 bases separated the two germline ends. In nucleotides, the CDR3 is TGTGCCAGCAGTATGACAGGCAGCTCCTACAATGAGCAGTTCTTC. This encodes CASSMTGSSYNEQFF.

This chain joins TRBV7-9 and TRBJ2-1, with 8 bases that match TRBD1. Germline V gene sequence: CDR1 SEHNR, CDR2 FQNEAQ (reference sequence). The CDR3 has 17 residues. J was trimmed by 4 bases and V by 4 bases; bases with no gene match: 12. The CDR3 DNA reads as TGTGCCAGCAGCTCCGGACAGGGAAATGTAAGGTACAATGAGCAGTTCTTC. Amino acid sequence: CASSSGQGNVRYNEQFF.

In DNA, the CDR3 is TGTGCCAGTATGGGGGACAGAACCTACGAGCAGTACTTC. This sequence encodes CASMGDRTYEQYF. The rearrangement joins TRBV19 to TRBJ2-7; 7 positions agree with TRBD1. Germline V gene data show CDR1 as LNHDA and CDR2 as SQIVND (reference sequence). The CDR3 totals 13 residues. Losses at the gene ends were 7 bases for V and 2 bases for J; bases not matched to a gene: 5.